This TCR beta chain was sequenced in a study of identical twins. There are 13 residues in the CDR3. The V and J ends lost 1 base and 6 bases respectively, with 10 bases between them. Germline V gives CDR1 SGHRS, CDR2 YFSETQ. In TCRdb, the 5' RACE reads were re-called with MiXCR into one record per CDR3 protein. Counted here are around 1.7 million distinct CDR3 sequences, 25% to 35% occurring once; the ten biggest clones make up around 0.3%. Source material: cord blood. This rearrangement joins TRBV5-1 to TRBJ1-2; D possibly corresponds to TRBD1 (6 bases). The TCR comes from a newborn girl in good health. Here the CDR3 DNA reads TGCGCCAGCAGCTTGCGGACAGCGGATGGCTACACCTTC. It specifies CASSLRTADGYTF.